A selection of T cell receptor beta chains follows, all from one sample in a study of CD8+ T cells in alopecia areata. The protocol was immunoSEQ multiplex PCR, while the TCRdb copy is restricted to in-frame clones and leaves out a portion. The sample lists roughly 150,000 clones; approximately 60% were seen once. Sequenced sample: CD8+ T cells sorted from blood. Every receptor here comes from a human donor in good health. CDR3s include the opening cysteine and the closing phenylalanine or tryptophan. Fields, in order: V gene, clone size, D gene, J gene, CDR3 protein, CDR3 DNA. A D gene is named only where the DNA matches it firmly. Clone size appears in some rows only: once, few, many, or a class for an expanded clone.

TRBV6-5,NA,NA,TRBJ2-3,CASRRVTGTDTQYF,TGTGCCAGTCGCCGGGTGACGGGAACAGATACGCAGTATTTT
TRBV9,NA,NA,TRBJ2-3,CASSPPSSTDTQYF,TGTGCCAGCAGCCCCCCCAGTTCCACAGATACGCAGTATTTT
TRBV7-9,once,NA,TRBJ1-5,CASSLSEGVNQPQHF,TGTGCCAGCAGCCTATCGGAAGGAGTGAATCAGCCCCAGCATTTT
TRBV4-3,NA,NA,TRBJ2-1,CASSLRSLNEQFF,TGCGCCAGCAGCCTCCGCTCCCTGAATGAGCAGTTCTTC
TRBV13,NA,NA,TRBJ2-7,CASSLGVATSYEQYF,TGTGCCAGCAGCTTGGGGGTCGCGACTTCCTACGAGCAGTACTTC
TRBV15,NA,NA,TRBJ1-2,CATSPRLDPYGYTF,TGTGCCACCAGCCCTCGTTTGGACCCGTATGGCTACACCTTC
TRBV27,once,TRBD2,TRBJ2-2,CASSPGLAGGSNTGELFF,TGTGCCAGCAGTCCGGGACTAGCGGGAGGCTCGAACACCGGGGAGCTGTTTTTT
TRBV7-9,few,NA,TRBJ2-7,CASTLTATGRDEQYF,TGTGCCAGCACCCTAACGGCGACAGGTCGCGACGAGCAGTACTTC
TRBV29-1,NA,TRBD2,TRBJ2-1,CSGGFPRGSGNEQFF,TGCAGCGGGGGTTTCCCGCGCGGGAGTGGTAATGAGCAGTTCTTC
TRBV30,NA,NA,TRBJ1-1,CAWSELNTEAFF,TGTGCCTGGAGTGAGTTGAACACTGAAGCTTTCTTT
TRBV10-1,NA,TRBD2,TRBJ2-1,CASSEREASYNEQFF,TGCGCCAGCAGTGAGCGGGAGGCCTCCTACAATGAGCAGTTCTTC
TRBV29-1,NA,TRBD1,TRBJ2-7,CSVEDSVPGTATYEQYF,TGCAGCGTTGAAGATTCGGTCCCCGGGACAGCGACCTACGAGCAGTACTTC
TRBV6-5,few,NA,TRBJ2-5,CASSSLSVSQETQYF,TGTGCCAGCAGTTCGTTAAGCGTAAGCCAAGAGACCCAGTACTTC
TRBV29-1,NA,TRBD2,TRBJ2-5,CSAISGIQETQYF,TGCAGCGCTATTAGCGGGATCCAAGAGACCCAGTACTTC
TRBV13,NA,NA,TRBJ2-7,CASSEGQTYEQYF,TGTGCCAGCAGCGAGGGACAAACCTACGAGCAGTACTTC
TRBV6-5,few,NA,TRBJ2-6,CASRGAGANVLTF,TGTGCCAGCAGGGGAGCAGGGGCCAACGTCCTGACTTTC
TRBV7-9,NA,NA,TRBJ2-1,CASSLVYEQFF,TGTGCCAGCAGCTTAGTCTATGAGCAGTTCTTC
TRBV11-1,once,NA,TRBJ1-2,CASSSSGADRYHYGYTF,TGTGCCAGCAGCTCCTCCGGGGCGGACCGTTACCACTATGGCTACACCTTC
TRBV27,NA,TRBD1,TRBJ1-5,CASSSDRGNQPQHF,TGTGCCAGCAGTTCGGACAGGGGCAATCAGCCCCAGCATTTT
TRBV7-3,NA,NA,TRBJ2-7,CASSLTASAHEQYF,TGTGCCAGCAGCTTAACGGCTAGTGCCCACGAGCAGTACTTC
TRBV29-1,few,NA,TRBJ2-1,CSVEGDHEQFF,TGCAGCGTTGAGGGTGATCACGAGCAGTTCTTC
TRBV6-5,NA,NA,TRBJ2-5,CASSYSTGSGTQYF,TGTGCCAGCAGTTACTCGACCGGGTCGGGGACCCAGTACTTC
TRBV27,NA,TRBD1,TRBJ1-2,CATMGQSYGYTF,TGTGCCACAATGGGACAGTCTTATGGCTACACCTTC
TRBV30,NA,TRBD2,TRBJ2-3,CAWSKAGGPTSTDTQYF,TGTGCCTGGAGTAAAGCGGGAGGGCCGACGAGTACAGATACGCAGTATTTT
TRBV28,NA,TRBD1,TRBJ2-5,CASSLLGTEAQETQYF,TGTGCCAGCAGTCTCCTCGGGACAGAAGCACAAGAGACCCAGTACTTC
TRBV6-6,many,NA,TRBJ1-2,CASTVQEGYTF,TGTGCCAGCACTGTTCAGGAAGGCTACACCTTC
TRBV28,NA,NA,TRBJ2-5,CASSYGQGRLETQYF,TGTGCCAGCAGTTACGGCCAGGGGCGTCTGGAGACCCAGTACTTC
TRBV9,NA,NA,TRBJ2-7,CASSVGLASSYEQYF,TGTGCCAGCAGCGTAGGGCTAGCGTCATCCTACGAGCAGTACTTC
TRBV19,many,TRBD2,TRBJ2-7,CASSIASGFSYEQYF,TGTGCCAGTAGTATAGCTAGCGGGTTCTCCTACGAGCAGTACTTC
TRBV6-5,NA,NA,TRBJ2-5,CASSYAGASGETQYF,TGTGCCAGCAGTTACGCGGGTGCATCGGGAGAGACCCAGTACTTC
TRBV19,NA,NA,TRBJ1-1,CASSSWSGTEAFF,TGTGCCAGTAGTAGTTGGTCAGGCACTGAAGCTTTCTTT
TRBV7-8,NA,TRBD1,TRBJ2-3,CASSLRPGQITDTQYF,TGTGCCAGCAGCCTGAGACCGGGACAGATTACAGATACGCAGTATTTT
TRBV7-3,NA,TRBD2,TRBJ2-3,CASSSGLAGGPDTQYF,TGTGCCAGCAGCTCAGGACTAGCGGGAGGGCCAGATACGCAGTATTTT
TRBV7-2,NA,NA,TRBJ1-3,CASSSLGLGFSGNTIYF,TGTGCCAGCAGCTCCCTTGGACTCGGGTTCTCTGGAAACACCATATATTTT
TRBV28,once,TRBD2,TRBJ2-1,CASSSEREGRYEQFF,TGTGCCAGCAGTTCCGAGCGGGAGGGCCGGTATGAGCAGTTCTTC
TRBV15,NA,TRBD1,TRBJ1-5,CATSRDRSGGQPQHF,TGTGCCACCAGCAGAGATCGGTCAGGGGGACAGCCCCAGCATTTT
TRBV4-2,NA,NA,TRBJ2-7,CASRLGTNYEQYF,TGTGCCAGCAGGCTGGGGACGAACTACGAGCAGTACTTC
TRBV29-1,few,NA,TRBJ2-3,CSVWASVSTDTQYF,TGCAGCGTGTGGGCCTCCGTTAGCACAGATACGCAGTATTTT
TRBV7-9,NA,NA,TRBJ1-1,CASSLLNTEAFF,TGTGCCAGCAGCTTACTAAACACTGAAGCTTTCTTT
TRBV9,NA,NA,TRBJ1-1,CASSVAGENTEAFF,TGTGCCAGCAGCGTAGCAGGGGAGAACACTGAAGCTTTCTTT
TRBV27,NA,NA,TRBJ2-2,CAIGRENTGELFF,TGTGCCATCGGACGGGAGAACACCGGGGAGCTGTTTTTT
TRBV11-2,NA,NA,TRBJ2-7,CASSSYEQYF,TGTGCCAGCAGCTCCTACGAGCAGTACTTC
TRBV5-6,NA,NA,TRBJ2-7,CASSLGDEQYF,TGTGCCAGCAGCTTGGGGGATGAGCAGTACTTC
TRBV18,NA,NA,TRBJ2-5,CASSPDKGETQYF,TGTGCCAGCTCACCAGATAAGGGAGAGACCCAGTACTTC
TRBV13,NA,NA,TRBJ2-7,CASSQSFGSYEQYF,TGTGCCAGCAGCCAGTCATTTGGCTCCTACGAGCAGTACTTC
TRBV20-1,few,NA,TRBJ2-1,CSAPLVREQFF,TGCAGTGCACCTCTAGTCCGTGAGCAGTTCTTC
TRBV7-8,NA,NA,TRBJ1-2,CASSPLGGRDGYTF,TGTGCCAGCAGCCCCCTGGGGGGGCGCGACGGCTACACCTTC
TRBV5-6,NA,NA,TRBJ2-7,CASSFVRGEQYF,TGTGCCAGCAGCTTCGTTCGTGGGGAGCAGTACTTC
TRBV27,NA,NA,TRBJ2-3,CASSYRGFRTDTQYF,TGTGCCAGCAGTTACCGGGGTTTCCGCACAGATACGCAGTATTTT
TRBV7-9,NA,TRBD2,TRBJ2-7,CASSTTSGFYEQYF,TGTGCCAGCAGCACGACTAGCGGGTTCTACGAGCAGTACTTC
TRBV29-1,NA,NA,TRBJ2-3,CSAQNWATDTQYF,TGCAGCGCCCAAAATTGGGCCACAGATACGCAGTATTTT
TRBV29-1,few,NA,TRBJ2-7,CSVETTSYEQYF,TGCAGCGTTGAGACAACCTCCTACGAGCAGTACTTC
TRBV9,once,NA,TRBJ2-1,CASSVAPATHNEQFF,TGTGCCAGCAGCGTAGCCCCAGCGACCCACAATGAGCAGTTCTTC
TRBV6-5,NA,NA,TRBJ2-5,CASSYSGANQETQYF,TGTGCCAGCAGTTACTCGGGGGCTAACCAAGAGACCCAGTACTTC
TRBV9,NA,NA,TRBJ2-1,CASSPADYNEQFF,TGTGCCAGCAGCCCCGCAGACTACAATGAGCAGTTCTTC
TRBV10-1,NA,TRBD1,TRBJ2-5,CASSGQGEGETQYF,TGCGCCAGCAGTGGACAGGGCGAAGGAGAGACCCAGTACTTC
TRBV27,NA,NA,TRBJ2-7,CASHSRRDSGYEQYF,TGTGCCAGCCATTCTCGGCGGGACAGTGGATACGAGCAGTACTTC